Presented here are 30 T cell receptor beta chains from one specimen sequenced in a study of cytomegalovirus exposure and HLA in healthy donors. With 60 Vbeta and 13 Jbeta primers, the PCR was carried out. Sequenced by immunoSEQ multiplex PCR; TCRdb stores in-frame clones only, minus some. This sample carries some 90,000 clones, around 80% of them seen once, and the ten largest clones take 0.57%. Source material: PBMCs. The receptors were gathered from a young man in good health and CMV-seronegative.

CDR3 bases: TGTGCCAGCAGCGTCGAGCCTCCCGGTGAGCAGTTCTTC. Its translation: CASSVEPPGEQFF. V is TRBV9 and J is TRBJ2-1; D is unresolved. The germline V gene has CDR1 SGDLS and CDR2 YYNGEE. The germline V and J ends were trimmed by 2 bases and 9 bases, with 12 bases remaining between them. The CDR3 is made up of 13 amino acids.

The rearrangement joins TRBV9 to TRBJ2-1; 8 bases fit TRBD2. Germline CDR1 is SGDLS and CDR2 is YYNGEE. Unmatched junction bases numbered 11, after V lost 4 bases and J lost 8 bases. The CDR3 loop spans 15 amino acids. CDR3 sequence reads: CASSHGGVGVYEQFF. The CDR3 DNA is TGTGCCAGCAGCCACGGGGGGGTGGGGGTTTATGAGCAGTTCTTC.

The chain recombines TRBV7-2 with TRBJ1-2, with 9 bases that match TRBD1. Germline assignment: CDR1 SGHTA and CDR2 FQGNSA. The CDR3 has 16 residues. Trimming at V came to 0 bases and at J to 7 bases, leaving 9 bases not matched to a gene. CDR3 in amino acids: CASSLAPGQGVSGYTF. CDR3 sequence (DNA): TGTGCCAGCAGCTTAGCCCCGGGACAGGGTGTTAGTGGCTACACCTTC.

This clone showed up just a few times. CDR3 coding DNA: TGCGCCAGCAGCCAAGTCGGGGATACGCAGTATTTT. Residues: CASSQVGDTQYF. This rearrangement joins TRBV4-3 to TRBJ2-3, with unresolved D. The V end lost 1 base, the J end lost 6 bases, and 5 bases lay between the germline ends. The CDR3 extends over 12 amino acids. CDR1 and CDR2 from the germline V gene are LGHNA and YSLEER.

J is TRBJ1-5 and V is TRBV15; no reliable D call. V lost 8 bases, J lost 2 bases, and 10 bases lay in between. Germline CDR1 reads LNHNV; CDR2 reads YYDKDF (reference sequence). This CDR3 comprises 13 residues. The CDR3 sequence: CATRGGGNQPQHF. The CDR3 DNA follows: TGTGCCACCCGCGGCGGGGGCAATCAGCCCCAGCATTTT.

The chain carries TRBV13 and TRBJ1-2; 7 bases match TRBD1. Losses at the gene ends were 6 bases for V and 4 bases for J; bases not matched to a gene: 8. The CDR3 consists of 14 residues. CDR1 and CDR2 from the germline V gene are PRHDT and FYEKMQ (reference sequence). The CDR3 here is CASRAEQGFYGYTF. CDR3 nucleotide sequence: TGTGCCAGCAGAGCCGAACAGGGGTTCTATGGCTACACCTTC.

For the CDR3, the DNA is TGTGCCAGCAGTGTAACAGGGGGGATTGCCTACACCTTC. This translates into CASSVTGGIAYTF. The chain uses TRBV27 and TRBJ1-2, with 8 nucleotides matching TRBD1. Germline loops: CDR1 MNHEY, CDR2 SMNVEV (reference sequence). The CDR3 totals 13 residues. V shed 5 bases and J 10 bases; nucleotides not matched to a gene: 9.

The CDR3: CAISKGTEAFF. CDR3 coding DNA: TGTGCCATCAGCAAGGGGACTGAAGCTTTCTTT. The chain links TRBV10-3 to TRBJ1-1; D possibly corresponds to TRBD1 (5 bases). Trimming left V 6 bases short and J 5 bases short, with 7 bases between. The CDR3 contains 11 residues. Per germline, CDR1 ENHRY and CDR2 SYGVKD.

V gene TRBV5-6 combines with J gene TRBJ2-4; 10 nucleotides agree with TRBD1. The junction had 8 bases not matched to a gene; V was cut back by 5 bases and J by 15 bases. The CDR3 runs to 12 residues. Germline assignment: CDR1 SGHDT and CDR2 YYEEEE. The CDR3 reads CASRTDRGLLYF. For the CDR3, the DNA is TGTGCCAGCAGGACCGACAGGGGGCTCCTGTACTTC.

The chain couples TRBV15 to TRBJ2-5; D is unclear. Germline V gene sequence: CDR1 LNHNV, CDR2 YYDKDF (reference sequence). Trimming pared 5 bases from V and 5 bases from J, leaving 9 bases between. This CDR3 spans 12 amino acids. Here the CDR3 reads CATSASWETQYF. As DNA, the CDR3 is TGTGCCACCAGCGCGTCGTGGGAGACCCAGTACTTC.

The chain is built from TRBV6-6 and TRBJ2-7; 9 nucleotides align to TRBD1. This CDR3 is built from 16 residues. V was pared by 5 bases and J by 5 bases, with 13 bases of the junction left unmatched. CDR1 MNHNY and CDR2 SVGAGI come from the germline V gene (reference sequence). CDR3 sequence: CASSKGGDRATDEQYV. The CDR3 DNA reads TGTGCCAGCAGTAAGGGGGGGGACAGGGCAACCGACGAGCAGTACGTC.

This chain joins TRBV5-1 and TRBJ2-3; TRBD2 matches at 9 bases. V trimming: 3 bases; J trimming: 2 bases; junction bases outside the gene matches: 7. Germline CDR1 and CDR2: SGHRS and YFSETQ. CDR3 length equals 16 residues. The CDR3 DNA sequence: TGCGCCAGCAGCTGGGGCGGGGGGGCGACCACAGATACGCAGTATTTT. Protein: CASSWGGGATTDTQYF.

The rearrangement links TRBV9 to TRBJ2-3; possibly TRBD2 for D (6 bases). The ends were cut back, 2 bases at V and 2 bases at J, with 9 bases in the middle. Germline V gene data show CDR1 as SGDLS and CDR2 as YYNGEE. This CDR3 spans 14 amino acids. The CDR3 spells CASSVGTLTDTQYF. The CDR3 DNA reads TGTGCCAGCAGCGTCGGGACTCTCACAGATACGCAGTATTTT.

The chain carries TRBV19 and TRBJ1-3; no clear D. This CDR3 has 15 amino acids. V was clipped by 7 bases and J by 4 bases, with 17 bases between them. CDR1 and CDR2 from the germline V gene are LNHDA and SQIVND (reference sequence). The CDR3 region has the DNA TGTGCCAGTAACCCCGTGGGGAGATCGGGAAACACCATATATTTT. It yields the protein CASNPVGRSGNTIYF.

There are a few counts of this clone. The J gene is TRBJ2-5, the V gene TRBV5-1; D unclear. V was clipped by 0 bases and J by 2 bases, with 11 bases between them. This CDR3 has 15 amino acids. The germline V gene encodes CDR1 SGHRS and CDR2 YFSETQ. The CDR3 is CASSLESGYQETQYF. CDR3 nucleotide sequence: TGCGCCAGCAGCTTGGAGTCAGGATATCAAGAGACCCAGTACTTC.

The chain combines TRBV27 with TRBJ1-4; 7 bases align to TRBD1. Germline V gene lookup returns CDR1 MNHEY and CDR2 SMNVEV (reference sequence). The CDR3 runs to 13 residues. V shed 5 bases, J shed 7 bases, and the junction held 4 bases outside the gene matches. As DNA, the CDR3 is TGTGCCAGCAGTAGACAGGGCAGTGAAAAACTGTTTTTT. Its translation: CASSRQGSEKLFF.

The genes are TRBV5-1 and TRBJ2-2; weak D call: TRBD1 (5 bases). Germline V gene sequence: CDR1 SGHRS, CDR2 YFSETQ. The CDR3 contains 17 residues. V shed 6 bases and J shed 9 bases, with 27 bases lying between them. The CDR3 region is CASTNSQAHRRTRELFF. DNA of the CDR3: TGCGCCAGCACAAACTCACAGGCGCACCGGCGCACTAGGGAGCTGTTTTTT.

The gene calls are TRBV6-1 and TRBJ2-1; 7 nucleotides match TRBD1. Losses at the gene ends were 6 bases for V and 5 bases for J; bases not matched to a gene: 4. The CDR3 spans 13 residues. The germline V gene has CDR1 MNHNS and CDR2 SASEGT. The CDR3 coding sequence is TGTGCCAGCAGCCGGACAGGAGACAATGAGCAGTTCTTC. As protein: CASSRTGDNEQFF.

J is TRBJ1-5 and V is TRBV18; tentative D call: TRBD1 (6 bases). Germline CDR1 and CDR2: KGHSH and LQKENI. The CDR3 consists of 16 residues. Trimming left V 0 bases short and J 2 bases short, with 11 bases between. CDR3 residues: CASSPPVAGGNQPQHF. The CDR3 nucleotides read TGTGCCAGCTCACCACCGGTGGCAGGGGGCAATCAGCCCCAGCATTTT.

V is TRBV5-6 and J is TRBJ1-2; 10 nucleotides match TRBD1. Germline values: CDR1 SGHDT, CDR2 YYEEEE. With V trimmed by 4 bases and J by 2 bases, 2 bases remained unmatched. The CDR3 runs to 14 residues. The CDR3 coding sequence is TGTGCCAGCAGCCCGGGACAGGGGAACTATGGCTACACCTTC. It specifies CASSPGQGNYGYTF.

This chain links TRBV2 with TRBJ1-5; 12 bases map to TRBD1. V shed 6 bases and J 1 base; nucleotides not matched to a gene: 4. Germline V lookup: CDR1 SNHLY, CDR2 FYNNEI. CDR3 length: 16 amino acids. The CDR3 is CASREGQGASNQPQHF. The CDR3 region has the DNA TGTGCCAGCAGGGAGGGACAGGGGGCGAGCAATCAGCCCCAGCATTTT. The variable domain in full, completed from reference TRBV2 and TRBJ1-5, reads EPEVTQTPSHQVTQMGQEVILRCVPISNHLYFYWYRQILGQKVEFLVSFYNNEISEKSEIFDDQFSVERPDGSNFTLKIRSTKLEDSAMYFCASREGQGASNQPQHFGDGTRLSIL.

This chain uses TRBV4-2 with TRBJ2-2, with 7 bases identical to TRBD2. Germline V lookup: CDR1 LGHNA, CDR2 YNFKEQ. The CDR3 has 15 residues. J was trimmed by 6 bases and V by 1 base; bases with no gene match: 5. CDR3 loop: CASSQGGGPSGELFF. The CDR3 nucleotides are TGTGCCAGCAGCCAAGGGGGAGGGCCCTCCGGGGAGCTGTTTTTT.

The genes are TRBV11-2 and TRBJ2-7; D is undetermined. Germline lookup yields CDR1 SGHAT and CDR2 FQNNGV. Between the trimmed V and J ends, which lost 5 bases and 2 bases, there was a span of 4 bases. The length of the CDR3 is 11 residues. The CDR3 nucleotides read TGTGCCAGCAGCCCCGCCTACGAGCAGTACTTC. The encoded protein is CASSPAYEQYF. Combining the CDR3 with reference TRBV11-2 and TRBJ2-7 gives the whole variable domain EAGVAQSPRYKIIEKRQSVAFWCNPISGHATLYWYQQILGQGPKLLIQFQNNGVVDDSQLPKDRFSAERLKGVDSTLKIQPAKLEDSAVYLCASSPAYEQYFGPGTRLTVT.

With regard to this clone: In the same sample, other DNA sequences code for this CDR3. The chain employs TRBV27 and TRBJ2-7; 7 bases are a match to TRBD1. Trimming took 2 bases from V and 2 from J; bases not matched to a gene: 3. The CDR3 loop spans 14 amino acids. Germline V gene lookup returns CDR1 MNHEY and CDR2 SMNVEV (reference sequence). DNA for the CDR3: TGTGCCAGCAGTTTAGGAAGGGGGCCCTACGAGCAGTACGTC. It encodes CASSLGRGPYEQYV.

The chain has TRBV18 and TRBJ2-5, with no clear D. The V gene's germline CDR1 is KGHSH and CDR2 LQKENI. With 0 bases removed from V and 2 bases from J, the gap between germline ends came to 7 bases. The CDR3 length is 14 residues. DNA of the CDR3: TGTGCCAGCTCACCACCGTCAGGACAAGAGACCCAGTACTTC. Translating gives CASSPPSGQETQYF.

The chain combines TRBV19 with TRBJ1-1; D possibly corresponds to TRBD1 (6 bases). The CDR3 runs to 10 residues. Germline CDR1 reads LNHDA; CDR2 reads SQIVND (reference sequence). Deletions cut 7 bases from V and 6 bases from J, with 6 bases between. The CDR3 region has the DNA TGTGCCAGTAAGGGGGCTGAAGCTTTCTTT. Protein product: CASKGAEAFF. Together with reference TRBV19 and TRBJ1-1, the CDR3 gives the full variable domain: DGGITQSPKYLFRKEGQNVTLSCEQNLNHDAMYWYRQDPGQGLRLIYYSQIVNDFQKGDIAEGYSVSREKKESFPLTVTSAQKNPTAFYLCASKGAEAFFGQGTRLTVV.

This rearrangement joins TRBV19 to TRBJ1-3, with D hard to call. Germline values: CDR1 LNHDA, CDR2 SQIVND (reference sequence). Trimming shortened V by 6 bases and J by 8 bases, and 11 bases separated the two germline ends. The CDR3 loop spans 12 amino acids. The CDR3 DNA reads TGTGCCAGTAGCCTTACTCGGGACACCATATATTTT. Translation: CASSLTRDTIYF.

The chain employs TRBV27 and TRBJ1-2; D is uncertain. With 6 bases removed from V and 4 bases from J, the gap between germline ends came to 15 bases. This CDR3 is built from 14 residues. Germline CDR1 MNHEY, CDR2 SMNVEV (reference sequence). The DNA for the CDR3 is TGTGCCAGCAGAGACATCGATGCCTTCTATGGCTACACCTTC. Its translation: CASRDIDAFYGYTF.

The chain has TRBV2 and TRBJ1-4; D remains unclear. The CDR3 contains 11 residues. The germline gives CDR1 SNHLY, CDR2 FYNNEI. Between the trimmed V and J ends, which lost 5 bases and 16 bases, there was a span of 14 bases. This CDR3 is CASSPSLVQFF. CDR3 coding DNA: TGTGCCAGCAGTCCTTCCTTAGTTCAGTTTTTT.

This sequence joins TRBV28 and TRBJ2-5, with TRBD2 matching 15 bases. Germline V gives CDR1 MDHEN, CDR2 SYDVKM. The CDR3 covers 19 residues. Trimming took 7 bases from V and 4 from J; bases not matched to a gene: 16. CDR3 loop: CASTNGKGLAGGRGETQYF. CDR3 nucleotides: TGTGCCAGCACGAATGGAAAGGGACTAGCGGGGGGAAGAGGAGAGACCCAGTACTTC.